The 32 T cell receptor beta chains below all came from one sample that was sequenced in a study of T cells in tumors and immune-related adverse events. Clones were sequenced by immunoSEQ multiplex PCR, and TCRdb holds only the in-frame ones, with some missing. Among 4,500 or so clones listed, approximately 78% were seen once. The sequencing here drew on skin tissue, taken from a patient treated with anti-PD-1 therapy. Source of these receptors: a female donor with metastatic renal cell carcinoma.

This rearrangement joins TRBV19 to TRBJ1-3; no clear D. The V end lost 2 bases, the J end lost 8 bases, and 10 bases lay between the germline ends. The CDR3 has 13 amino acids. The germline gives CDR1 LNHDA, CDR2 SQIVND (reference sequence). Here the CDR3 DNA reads TGTGCCAGTAGTATATCCTTCAGTTACACCATATATTTT. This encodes CASSISFSYTIYF.

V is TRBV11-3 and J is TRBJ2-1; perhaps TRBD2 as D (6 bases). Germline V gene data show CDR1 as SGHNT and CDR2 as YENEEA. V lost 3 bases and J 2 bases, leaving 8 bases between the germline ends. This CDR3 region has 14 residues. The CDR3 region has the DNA TGTGCCAGCAGCTTGACGGGGGCCTACAATGAGCAGTTCTTC. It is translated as CASSLTGAYNEQFF.

CDR3 in amino acids: CAISERGSNNSPLHF. In DNA, the CDR3 is TGTGCCATCAGTGAGCGGGGGTCAAATAATTCACCCCTCCACTTT. V gene TRBV10-3 combines with J gene TRBJ1-6; perhaps TRBD1 as D (5 bases). This CDR3 has 15 residues. Germline CDR1 is ENHRY and CDR2 is SYGVKD. Trimming stripped 2 bases from V and 5 bases from J, with 10 bases between.

The CDR3 nucleotides are TGTGCCAGCAGCTTGGGCGGGACAGGTGAAGCTTTCTTT. It is translated as CASSLGGTGEAFF. This chain uses TRBV5-4 with TRBJ1-1, with 8 bases lining up with TRBD1. V was pared by 0 bases and J by 7 bases, with 2 bases of the junction left unmatched. This CDR3 spans 13 amino acids. Germline lookup yields CDR1 SGHNT and CDR2 YYREEE (reference sequence).

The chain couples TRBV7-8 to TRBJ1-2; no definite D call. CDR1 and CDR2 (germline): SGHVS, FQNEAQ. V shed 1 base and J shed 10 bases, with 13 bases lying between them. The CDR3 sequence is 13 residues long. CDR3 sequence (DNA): TGTGCCAGCAGCTTAGGTTGGCAGGCGATCTACACCTTC. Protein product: CASSLGWQAIYTF.

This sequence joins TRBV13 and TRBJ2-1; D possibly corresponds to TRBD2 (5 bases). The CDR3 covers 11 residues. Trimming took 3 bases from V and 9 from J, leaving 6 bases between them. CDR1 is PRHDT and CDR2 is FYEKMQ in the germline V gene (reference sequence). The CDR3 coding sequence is TGTGCCAGCAGCTTCAGCGGTGAGCAGTTCTTC. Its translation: CASSFSGEQFF.

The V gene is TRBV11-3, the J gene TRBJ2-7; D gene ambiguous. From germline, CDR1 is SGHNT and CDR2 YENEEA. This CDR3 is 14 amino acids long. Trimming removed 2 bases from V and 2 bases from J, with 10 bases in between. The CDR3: CASSLYLGTYEQYF. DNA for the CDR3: TGTGCCAGCAGCTTATATTTAGGAACCTACGAGCAGTACTTC.

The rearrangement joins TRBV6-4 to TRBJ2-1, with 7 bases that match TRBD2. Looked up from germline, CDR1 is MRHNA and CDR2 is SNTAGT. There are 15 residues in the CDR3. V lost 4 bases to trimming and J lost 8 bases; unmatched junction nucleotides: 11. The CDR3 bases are TGTGCCAGCAGTGTAAGAGGGAGGGCCTTGGATGAGCAGTTCTTC. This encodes CASSVRGRALDEQFF.

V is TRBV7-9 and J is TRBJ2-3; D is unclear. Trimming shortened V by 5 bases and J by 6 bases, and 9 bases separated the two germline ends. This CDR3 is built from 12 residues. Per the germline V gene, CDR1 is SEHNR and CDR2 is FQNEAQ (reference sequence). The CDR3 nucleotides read TGTGCCAGCAGCGACCGTTCCGATACGCAGTATTTT. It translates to CASSDRSDTQYF. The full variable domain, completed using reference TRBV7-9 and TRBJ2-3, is DTGVSQNPRHKITKRGQNVTFRCDPISEHNRLYWYRQTLGQGPEFLTYFQNEAQLEKSRLLSDRFSAERPKGSFSTLEIQRTEQGDSAMYLCASSDRSDTQYFGPGTRLTVL.

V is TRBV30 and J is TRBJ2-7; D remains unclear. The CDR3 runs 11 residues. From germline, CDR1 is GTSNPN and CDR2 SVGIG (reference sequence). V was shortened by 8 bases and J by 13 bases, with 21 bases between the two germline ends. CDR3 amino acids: CAMSGGAGFYF. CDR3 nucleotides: TGTGCCATGAGTGGTGGTGCAGGTTTCTACTTC.

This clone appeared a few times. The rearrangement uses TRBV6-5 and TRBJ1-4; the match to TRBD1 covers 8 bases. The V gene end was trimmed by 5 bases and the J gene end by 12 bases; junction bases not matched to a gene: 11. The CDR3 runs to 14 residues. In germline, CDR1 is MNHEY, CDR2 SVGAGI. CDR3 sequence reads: CASSRSQGTGELFF. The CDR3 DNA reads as TGTGCCAGCAGTCGATCCCAAGGGACAGGTGAACTGTTTTTT.

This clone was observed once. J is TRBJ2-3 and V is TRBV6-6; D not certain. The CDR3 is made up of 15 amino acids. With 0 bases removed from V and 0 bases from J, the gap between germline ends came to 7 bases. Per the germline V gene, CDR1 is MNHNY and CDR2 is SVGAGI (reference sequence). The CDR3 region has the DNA TGTGCCAGCAGTTACTCCCGGCGGAGCACAGATACGCAGTATTTT. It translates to CASSYSRRSTDTQYF.

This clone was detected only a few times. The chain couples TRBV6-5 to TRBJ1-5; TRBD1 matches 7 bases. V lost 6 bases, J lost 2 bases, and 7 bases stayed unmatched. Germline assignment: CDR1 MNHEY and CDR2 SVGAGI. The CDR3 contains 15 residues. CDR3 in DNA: TGTGCCAGCAGGCCCGACAGGGCAGGCAATCAGCCCCAGCATTTT. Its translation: CASRPDRAGNQPQHF.

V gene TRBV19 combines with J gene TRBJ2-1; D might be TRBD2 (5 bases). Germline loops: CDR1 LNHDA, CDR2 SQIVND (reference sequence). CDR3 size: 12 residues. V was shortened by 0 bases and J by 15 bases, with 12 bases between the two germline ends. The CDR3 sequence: CASSIDRGWRFF. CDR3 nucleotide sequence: TGTGCCAGTAGTATAGACCGGGGTTGGCGGTTCTTC.

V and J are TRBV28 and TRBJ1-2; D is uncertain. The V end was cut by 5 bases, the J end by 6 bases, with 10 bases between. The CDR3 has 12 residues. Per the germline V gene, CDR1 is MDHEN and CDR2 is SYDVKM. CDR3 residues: CASSRGVNGYTF. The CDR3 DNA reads TGTGCCAGCAGTCGGGGAGTTAATGGCTACACCTTC.

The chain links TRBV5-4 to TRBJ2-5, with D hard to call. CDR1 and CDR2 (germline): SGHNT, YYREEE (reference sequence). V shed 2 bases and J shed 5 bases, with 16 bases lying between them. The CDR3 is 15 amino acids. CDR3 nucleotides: TGTGCCAGCAGCTTACCAGGCCCCGAGTTGGAGACCCAGTACTTC. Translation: CASSLPGPELETQYF.

CDR3 in DNA: TGTGCCAGCTCACCACCGTCGACGGGGACCCAGTACTTC. This encodes CASSPPSTGTQYF. J is TRBJ2-5 and V is TRBV18; D unclear. Germline assignment: CDR1 KGHSH and CDR2 LQKENI. V lost 0 bases, J lost 7 bases, and 9 bases lay in between. The CDR3 totals 13 residues. The full variable domain, completed using reference TRBV18 and TRBJ2-5, is NAGVMQNPRHLVRRRGQEARLRCSPMKGHSHVYWYRQLPEEGLKFMVYLQKENIIDESGMPKERFSAEFPKEGPSILRIQQVVRGDSAAYFCASSPPSTGTQYFGPGTRLLVL.

CDR3 loop: CASSVDGREVNEQFF. CDR3 coding DNA: TGTGCCAGCAGCGTAGATGGACGGGAAGTTAATGAGCAGTTCTTC. This chain joins TRBV9 and TRBJ2-1; maybe TRBD2 (5 bases). Germline assignment: CDR1 SGDLS and CDR2 YYNGEE. The CDR3 is 15 amino acids. Trimming took 0 bases from V and 7 from J, leaving 14 bases between them.

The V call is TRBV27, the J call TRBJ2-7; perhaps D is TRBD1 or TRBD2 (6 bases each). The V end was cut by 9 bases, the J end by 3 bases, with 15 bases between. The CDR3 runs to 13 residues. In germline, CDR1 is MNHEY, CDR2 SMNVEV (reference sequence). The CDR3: CASTGAGHYEQYF. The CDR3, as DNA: TGTGCCAGTACGGGGGCAGGACACTACGAGCAGTACTTC.

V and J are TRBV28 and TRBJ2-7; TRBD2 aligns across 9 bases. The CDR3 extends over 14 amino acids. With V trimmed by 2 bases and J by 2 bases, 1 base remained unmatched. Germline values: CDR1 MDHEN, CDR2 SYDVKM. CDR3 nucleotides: TGTGCCAGCAGTTTACGCGGGAGGGCCTACGAGCAGTACTTC. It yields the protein CASSLRGRAYEQYF.

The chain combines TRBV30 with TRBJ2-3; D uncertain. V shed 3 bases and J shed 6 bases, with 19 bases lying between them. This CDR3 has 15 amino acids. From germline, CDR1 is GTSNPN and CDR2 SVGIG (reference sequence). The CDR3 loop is CAWRSKTRVADTQYF. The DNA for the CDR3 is TGTGCCTGGAGGAGCAAAACCAGAGTGGCGGATACGCAGTATTTT.

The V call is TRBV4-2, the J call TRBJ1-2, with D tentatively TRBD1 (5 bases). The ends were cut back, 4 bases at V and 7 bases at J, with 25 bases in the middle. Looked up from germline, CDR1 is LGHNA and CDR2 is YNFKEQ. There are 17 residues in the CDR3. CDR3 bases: TGTGCCAGCAGCCGAGACCTCCCGGGGGGGAACAGTCTTGGCTACACCTTC. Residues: CASSRDLPGGNSLGYTF.

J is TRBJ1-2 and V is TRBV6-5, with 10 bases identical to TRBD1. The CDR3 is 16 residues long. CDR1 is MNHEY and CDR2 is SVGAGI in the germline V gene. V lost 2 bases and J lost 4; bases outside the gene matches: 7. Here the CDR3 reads CASSYIRTGGGYGYTF. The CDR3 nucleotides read TGTGCCAGCAGTTACATTCGGACAGGGGGTGGCTATGGCTACACCTTC.

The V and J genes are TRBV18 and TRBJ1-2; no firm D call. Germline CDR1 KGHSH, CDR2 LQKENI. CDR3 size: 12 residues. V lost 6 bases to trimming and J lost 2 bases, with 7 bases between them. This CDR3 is CASSLDNYGYTF. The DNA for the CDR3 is TGTGCCAGCTCGCTGGACAACTATGGCTACACCTTC.

DNA for the CDR3: TGCGCCAGCAGCGGTATAGCGGGGGACCCTCCTGTGGATACGCAGTATTTT. Amino acids: CASSGIAGDPPVDTQYF. This rearrangement joins TRBV5-1 to TRBJ2-3; 9 nucleotides line up with TRBD2. J was trimmed by 6 bases and V by 4 bases; bases with no gene match: 15. Germline CDR1 is SGHRS and CDR2 is YFSETQ. CDR3 length: 17 amino acids.

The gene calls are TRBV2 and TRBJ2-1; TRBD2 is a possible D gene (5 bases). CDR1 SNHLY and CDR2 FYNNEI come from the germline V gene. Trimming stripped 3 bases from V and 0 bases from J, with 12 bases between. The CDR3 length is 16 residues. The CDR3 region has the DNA TGTGCCAGCAGTGAGCAGCGGCTCCGCTCCTACAATGAGCAGTTCTTC. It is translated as CASSEQRLRSYNEQFF.

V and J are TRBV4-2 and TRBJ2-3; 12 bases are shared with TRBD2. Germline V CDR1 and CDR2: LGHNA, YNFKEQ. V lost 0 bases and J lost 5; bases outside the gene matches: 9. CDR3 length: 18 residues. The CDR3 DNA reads TGTGCCAGCAGCCAAGATCGGTCTAGCGGGGGGGCAGGAGATACGCAGTATTTT. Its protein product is CASSQDRSSGGAGDTQYF.

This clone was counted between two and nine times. This CDR3 reads CASGSSSGRNTGELFF. CDR3 coding DNA: TGTGCTAGTGGTTCGTCTAGCGGGAGGAACACCGGGGAGCTGTTTTTT. This chain links TRBV12-5 with TRBJ2-2, with 10 nucleotides matching TRBD2. The CDR3 is 16 residues long. Germline V CDR1 and CDR2: LGHNT, FRNRAP. V gave up 4 bases and J gave up 1 base; unmatched junction bases: 3.

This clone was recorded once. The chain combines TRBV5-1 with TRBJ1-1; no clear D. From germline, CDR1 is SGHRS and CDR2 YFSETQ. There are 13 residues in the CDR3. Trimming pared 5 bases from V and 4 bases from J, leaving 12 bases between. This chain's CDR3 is CASRHSRSTEAFF. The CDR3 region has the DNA TGCGCCAGCAGACATTCCCGGAGCACTGAAGCTTTCTTT.

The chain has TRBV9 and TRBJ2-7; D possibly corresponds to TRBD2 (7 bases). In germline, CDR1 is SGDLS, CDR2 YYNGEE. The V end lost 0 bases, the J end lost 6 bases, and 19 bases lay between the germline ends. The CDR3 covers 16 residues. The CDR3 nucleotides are TGTGCCAGCAGCGTAGATTGGGGGGGCCGGCAGGGCGAGCAGTACTTC. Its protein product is CASSVDWGGRQGEQYF.

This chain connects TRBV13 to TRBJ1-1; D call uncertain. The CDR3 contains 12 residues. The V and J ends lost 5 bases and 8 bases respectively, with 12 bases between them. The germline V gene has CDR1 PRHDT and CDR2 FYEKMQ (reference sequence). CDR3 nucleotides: TGTGCCAGCAGCCACCCGGGAGAAGAAGCTTTCTTT. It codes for CASSHPGEEAFF. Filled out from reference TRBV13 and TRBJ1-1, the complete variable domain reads AAGVIQSPRHLIKEKRETATLKCYPIPRHDTVYWYQQGPGQDPQFLISFYEKMQSDKGSIPDRFSAQQFSDYHSELNMSSLELGDSALYFCASSHPGEEAFFGQGTRLTVV.

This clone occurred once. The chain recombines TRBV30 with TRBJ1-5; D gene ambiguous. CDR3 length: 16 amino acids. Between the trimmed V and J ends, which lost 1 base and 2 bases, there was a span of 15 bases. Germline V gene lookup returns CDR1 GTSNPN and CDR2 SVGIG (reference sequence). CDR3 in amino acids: CAWSAFGVYGNQPQHF. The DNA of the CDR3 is TGTGCCTGGAGTGCCTTCGGGGTCTACGGCAATCAGCCCCAGCATTTT.